Following are 8 T cell receptor beta chains from one sample sequenced in a study of blood T cell repertoires in COVID-19. Assay used: immunoSEQ multiplex PCR; TCRdb lists only in-frame clones, some missing. The sample lists hundreds of thousands of clones; about 85% were seen once. Sequenced sample: peripheral blood. The receptor set was obtained from a man aged 18 to 30 with active or convalescent COVID-19.

The chain uses TRBV9 and TRBJ2-7; TRBD2 aligns across 9 bases. The CDR3 runs to 15 residues. Germline lookup yields CDR1 SGDLS and CDR2 YYNGEE. V shed 0 bases, J shed 3 bases, and the junction held 4 bases outside the gene matches. Written as DNA, the CDR3 is TGTGCCAGCAGCGTAGGAGTGACTAGCGGCTACGAGCAGTACTTC. This codes for CASSVGVTSGYEQYF.

The CDR3 loop is CASSSPAGGQNTIYF. The CDR3 nucleotides are TGTGCCAGCAGCTCCCCTGCGGGGGGTCAAAACACCATATATTTT. This chain links TRBV5-6 with TRBJ1-3; D possibly corresponds to TRBD1 (5 bases). Germline assignment: CDR1 SGHDT and CDR2 YYEEEE. This CDR3 is 15 amino acids long. Trimming took off 3 bases at V and 6 bases at J, with 16 bases between the two ends.

The chain has TRBV4-1 and TRBJ1-1; unclear D gene. Per the germline V gene, CDR1 is MGHRA and CDR2 is YSYEKL. V was clipped by 1 base and J by 2 bases, with 17 bases between them. This CDR3 has 17 amino acids. The DNA for the CDR3 is TGCGCCAGCAGCCAAGTGAGGGTAAACTCCCCCAACACTGAAGCTTTCTTT. Its translation: CASSQVRVNSPNTEAFF.

The V gene is TRBV6-5, the J gene TRBJ1-2; 7 bases match TRBD1. Germline trimming cut 2 bases from V and 4 bases from J; bases unmatched to any gene: 1. This CDR3 is 13 amino acids long. Germline loops: CDR1 MNHEY, CDR2 SVGAGI. CDR3 DNA: TGTGCCAGCAGTTACCCAGGGGGCTATGGCTACACCTTC. Translating it yields CASSYPGGYGYTF.

The V call is TRBV9, the J call TRBJ2-1; D remains ambiguous. Trimming pared 0 bases from V and 4 bases from J, leaving 14 bases between. Germline V gene data show CDR1 as SGDLS and CDR2 as YYNGEE. CDR3 length: 16 amino acids. This chain's CDR3 is CASSVGGAHLYNEQFF. Here the CDR3 DNA reads TGTGCCAGCAGCGTAGGTGGAGCCCACCTATACAATGAGCAGTTCTTC.

The chain carries TRBV2 and TRBJ1-2, with D perhaps matching TRBD1 (6 bases). Per the germline V gene, CDR1 is SNHLY and CDR2 is FYNNEI. Trimming stripped 2 bases from V and 4 bases from J, with 8 bases between. The CDR3 has 13 amino acids. This CDR3 is CASSEQGTYGYTF. CDR3 DNA sequence: TGTGCCAGCAGTGAACAGGGGACCTATGGCTACACCTTC.

The rearrangement joins TRBV11-3 to TRBJ1-1; tentative D call: TRBD1 (5 bases). Trimming took 5 bases from V and 2 from J, leaving 15 bases between them. CDR3 length equals 15 residues. The germline CDR1 and CDR2 sequences are SGHNT and YENEEA. CDR3: CASSPPSDRNTEAFF. CDR3 coding DNA: TGTGCCAGCAGCCCACCCTCAGACAGAAACACTGAAGCTTTCTTT.

The chain employs TRBV27 and TRBJ1-2; TRBD1 aligns across 9 bases. V trimming: 5 bases; J trimming: 1 base; junction bases outside the gene matches: 11. CDR3 length: 17 amino acids. Germline V gives CDR1 MNHEY, CDR2 SMNVEV (reference sequence). CDR3 bases: TGTGCCAGCAGTCCGCTTACCGGGACAGGGTTTAACTATGGCTACACCTTC. The encoded protein is CASSPLTGTGFNYGYTF.